A single sample is the source of the 26 T cell receptor beta chains below, sequenced in a study of T cells in tuberculosis. Here immunoSEQ multiplex PCR was the method, and the copy in TCRdb shows in-frame clones only, minus some. The sample contains tens of thousands of clones, approximately 86% of which appear only once. The time point: new active TB diagnosis, blood taken before or within 7 days of starting treatment. The sample here was PBMCs, taken at tuberculosis diagnosis. The receptor source for this set is an adult with tuberculosis.

The CDR3 loop reads CASRFDRGNTGELFF. The CDR3 DNA reads TGTGCCAGCAGATTTGACAGGGGGAACACCGGGGAGCTGTTTTTT. The V gene is TRBV27, the J gene TRBJ2-2; 8 bases align to TRBD1. CDR1 and CDR2 (germline): MNHEY, SMNVEV (reference sequence). This CDR3 has 15 amino acids. With V trimmed by 6 bases and J by 1 base, 4 bases remained unmatched.

V is TRBV28 and J is TRBJ2-5; 7 positions agree with TRBD1. The CDR3 extends over 15 amino acids. CDR1 MDHEN and CDR2 SYDVKM come from the germline V gene. Trimming at V came to 6 bases and at J to 5 bases, leaving 12 bases not matched to a gene. The CDR3 sequence: CASRDPDREWETQYF. For the CDR3, the DNA is TGTGCCAGCAGAGACCCTGACAGGGAGTGGGAGACCCAGTACTTC.

The CDR3 DNA follows: TGTGCCAGCAGCTTAGGACACCGAGGGACTGAAGCTTTCTTT. Translating gives CASSLGHRGTEAFF. The rearrangement links TRBV11-2 to TRBJ1-1; D gene unclear. CDR1 is SGHAT and CDR2 is FQNNGV in the germline V gene. Trimming stripped 1 base from V and 5 bases from J, with 11 bases between. The CDR3 contains 14 residues.

This rearrangement joins TRBV11-2 to TRBJ2-3, with D possibly matching TRBD2 (5 bases). This CDR3 contains 13 residues. Per the germline V gene, CDR1 is SGHAT and CDR2 is FQNNGV. The CDR3 DNA is TGTGCTTCCCAGAGGGTTAGCACAGATACGCAGTATTTT. Translation: CASQRVSTDTQYF.

The rearrangement joins TRBV7-8 to TRBJ2-1; 9 nucleotides match TRBD2. The CDR3 consists of 12 residues. CDR1 is SGHVS, CDR2 FQNEAQ, per germline. V dropped 8 bases and J dropped 7; count of bases not matched to a gene: 3. CDR3 nucleotides: TGTGCCAGCGGCGGGGGGGGGAATGAGCAGTTCTTC. Residues: CASGGGGNEQFF.

The chain couples TRBV19 to TRBJ2-3; the D gene is possibly TRBD1 (6 bases). CDR1 LNHDA and CDR2 SQIVND come from the germline V gene (reference sequence). The CDR3 is made up of 15 amino acids. The ends were cut back, 5 bases at V and 6 bases at J, with 18 bases in the middle. CDR3: CASSEGTPGVDTQYF. The CDR3 coding sequence is TGTGCCAGTAGTGAAGGGACACCGGGTGTCGATACGCAGTATTTT.

This chain links TRBV11-2 with TRBJ1-1, with 7 bases matching TRBD1. The V segment lost 5 bases and the J segment 9 bases; nucleotides outside the gene matches: 9. CDR1 SGHAT and CDR2 FQNNGV come from the germline V gene. The CDR3 is 13 amino acids. The CDR3 DNA reads TGTGCCAGCAGCCTAACGGCGGACAGGCAAGCTTTCTTT. It codes for CASSLTADRQAFF.

DNA of the CDR3: TGTGCCAGCAGCTTGGCTCCCGAACTCGGAAACACCATATATTTT. Translated: CASSLAPELGNTIYF. V gene TRBV5-5 combines with J gene TRBJ1-3, with D unclear. This CDR3 has 15 amino acids. With 0 bases removed from V and 4 bases from J, the gap between germline ends came to 11 bases. CDR1 and CDR2 from the germline V gene are SGHKS and YYEKEE (reference sequence).

This chain connects TRBV7-9 to TRBJ1-6; TRBD1 aligns across 9 bases. CDR1 SEHNR and CDR2 FQNEAQ come from the germline V gene (reference sequence). This CDR3 contains 16 residues. Unmatched junction bases numbered 7, after V lost 5 bases and J lost 5 bases. The CDR3 reads CASSKETGGHNSPLHF. The CDR3 nucleotides read TGTGCCAGCAGCAAAGAAACAGGGGGCCATAATTCACCCCTCCACTTT. The full variable domain, completed using reference TRBV7-9 and TRBJ1-6, is DTGVSQNPRHKITKRGQNVTFRCDPISEHNRLYWYRQTLGQGPEFLTYFQNEAQLEKSRLLSDRFSAERPKGSFSTLEIQRTEQGDSAMYLCASSKETGGHNSPLHFGNGTRLTVT.

This clone was detected only once. V and J are TRBV28 and TRBJ1-5; 7 bases align to TRBD1. This CDR3 spans 18 amino acids. The germline V gene has CDR1 MDHEN and CDR2 SYDVKM. The V gene end was trimmed by 4 bases and the J gene end by 0 bases; junction bases not matched to a gene: 12. The chain's CDR3 is CASSWDSYRPNSNQPQHF. The DNA of the CDR3 is TGTGCCAGCAGTTGGGACAGCTATCGCCCTAATAGCAATCAGCCCCAGCATTTT.

This chain links TRBV9 with TRBJ2-7; 11 bases line up with TRBD2. CDR1 SGDLS and CDR2 YYNGEE come from the germline V gene. The CDR3 spans 16 residues. The V segment lost 3 bases and the J segment 1 base; nucleotides outside the gene matches: 6. Here the CDR3 DNA reads TGTGCCAGCAGCGGGTCGAGGACTAGCGGGTCCTACGAGCAGTACTTC. Protein sequence: CASSGSRTSGSYEQYF.

This chain uses TRBV2 with TRBJ2-1, with 10 bases lining up with TRBD2. Germline CDR1 SNHLY, CDR2 FYNNEI. The V gene end was trimmed by 1 base and the J gene end by 5 bases; junction bases not matched to a gene: 8. The CDR3 runs to 17 residues. CDR3 sequence: CASSEGPVLAGDNEQFF. CDR3 bases: TGTGCCAGCAGTGAAGGGCCGGTTCTAGCGGGGGACAATGAGCAGTTCTTC.

This clone was recorded a few times. The chain carries TRBV28 and TRBJ2-7; a possible D gene is TRBD1 (6 bases). Germline values: CDR1 MDHEN, CDR2 SYDVKM. With 6 bases removed from V and 2 bases from J, the gap between germline ends came to 11 bases. The CDR3 is made up of 13 amino acids. The CDR3 DNA reads TGTGCCAGCAGGCCGGACAGTGCCTACGAGCAGTACTTC. It yields the protein CASRPDSAYEQYF. The full variable domain, in which reference TRBV28 and TRBJ2-7 provide the parts outside the CDR3, is DVKVTQSSRYLVKRTGEKVFLECVQDMDHENMFWYRQDPGLGLRLIYFSYDVKMKEKGDIPEGYSVSREKKERFSLILESASTNQTSMYLCASRPDSAYEQYFGPGTRLTVT.

The V call is TRBV5-4, the J call TRBJ1-2; 10 nucleotides line up with TRBD1. CDR3 size: 13 residues. J gave up 6 bases and V 3 bases, and 2 bases lay outside the gene matches. Germline V CDR1 and CDR2: SGHNT, YYREEE (reference sequence). The DNA of the CDR3 is TGTGCCAGCAGCTCGGACAGGGGGGATGGCTACACCTTC. Amino acids: CASSSDRGDGYTF.

This chain joins TRBV5-4 and TRBJ2-1; D is uncertain. The CDR3 totals 15 residues. V gave up 4 bases and J gave up 6 bases, with 17 bases separating them. The V gene's germline CDR1 is SGHNT and CDR2 YYREEE (reference sequence). The CDR3: CASSVGSKESNEQFF. The CDR3, as DNA: TGTGCCAGCAGCGTCGGGTCCAAGGAGTCCAATGAGCAGTTCTTC.

CDR3 region: CASSSLVGRLADTQYF. CDR3 coding DNA: TGTGCCAGCAGTTCCCTTGTAGGGAGGCTTGCAGATACGCAGTATTTT. The chain carries TRBV27 and TRBJ2-3, with D perhaps TRBD2 (6 bases). V dropped 4 bases and J dropped 4 bases, with 18 bases sitting between them. CDR3 length: 16 amino acids. Germline loops: CDR1 MNHEY, CDR2 SMNVEV (reference sequence).

V and J are TRBV4-3 and TRBJ2-3; a possible D gene is TRBD2 (5 bases). The ends were cut back, 1 base at V and 1 base at J, with 15 bases in the middle. Looked up from germline, CDR1 is LGHNA and CDR2 is YSLEER. The CDR3 is 17 residues long. The CDR3 DNA reads as TGCGCCAGCAGCCAAGGCAGAGCCCCCGGGGGCACAGATACGCAGTATTTT. Residues: CASSQGRAPGGTDTQYF.

Comments on this clone: Relative to the germline gene, one junction end is altered; a read error may explain this. CDR3 sequence (DNA): TGTGCCAGCAGCCGAGGCAGCGGGCCCCAGTCCTCCGAGCAGTACTTC. Translated, it gives CASSRGSGPQSSEQYF. V gene TRBV7-8 combines with J gene TRBJ2-7; tentative D call: TRBD2 (6 bases). Germline CDR1 and CDR2: SGHVS and FQNEAQ. This CDR3 spans 16 amino acids. The whole variable domain, filled in from reference TRBV7-8 and TRBJ2-7, reads GAGVSQSPRYKVAKRGQDVALRCDPISGHVSLFWYQQALGQGPEFLTYFQNEAQLDKSGLPSDRFFAERPEGSVSTLKIQRTQQEDSAVYLCASSRGSGPQSSEQYFGPGTRLTVT.

The chain links TRBV19 to TRBJ2-1; 7 bases are a match to TRBD2. With 3 bases clipped from V and 1 base from J, the junction kept 3 bases outside the gene matches. CDR3 length: 15 residues. Germline CDR1 is LNHDA and CDR2 is SQIVND (reference sequence). CDR3 sequence: CASSILAESYNEQFF. The CDR3 DNA reads as TGTGCCAGTAGTATCCTAGCGGAGTCCTACAATGAGCAGTTCTTC.

The chain couples TRBV9 to TRBJ1-5; TRBD1 might be the D (6 bases). The V end was cut by 7 bases, the J end by 0 bases, with 17 bases between. This CDR3 is 16 amino acids long. CDR1 is SGDLS and CDR2 is YYNGEE in the germline V gene. The CDR3, as DNA: TGTGCCAGCTCCACAGGGACCACACTTAGCAATCAGCCCCAGCATTTT. Amino acids: CASSTGTTLSNQPQHF.

The CDR3 spells CASSDDWQKTYEQYF. The CDR3 region has the DNA TGTGCCAGCAGTGACGATTGGCAGAAGACCTACGAGCAGTACTTC. This sequence joins TRBV6-1 and TRBJ2-7; unclear D gene. The CDR3 spans 15 residues. Germline values: CDR1 MNHNS, CDR2 SASEGT. The V and J ends lost 3 bases and 2 bases respectively, with 14 bases between them.

The chain joins TRBV5-1 to TRBJ1-1; D remains ambiguous. Germline CDR1 SGHRS, CDR2 YFSETQ. This CDR3 comprises 14 residues. V lost 3 bases and J 7 bases, leaving 16 bases between the germline ends. CDR3 residues: CASSSGGLGGEAFF. The CDR3 DNA follows: TGCGCCAGCAGCTCCGGCGGACTCGGAGGTGAAGCTTTCTTT.

The genes are TRBV5-1 and TRBJ1-2, with D perhaps matching TRBD1 (6 bases). V lost 0 bases and J 4 bases, leaving 10 bases between the germline ends. The CDR3 totals 14 residues. Germline V gene sequence: CDR1 SGHRS, CDR2 YFSETQ. CDR3: CASSLEGVRYGYTF. CDR3 nucleotides: TGCGCCAGCAGCTTGGAGGGGGTCCGCTATGGCTACACCTTC.

The chain links TRBV7-9 to TRBJ1-6, with a tentative D call TRBD1 (5 bases). The germline V and J ends were trimmed by 4 bases and 10 bases, with 14 bases remaining between them. This CDR3 spans 14 amino acids. From germline, CDR1 is SEHNR and CDR2 FQNEAQ (reference sequence). CDR3 loop: CASSSLGARSPLHF. The CDR3 nucleotides are TGTGCCAGCAGCTCCCTAGGGGCTCGATCACCCCTCCACTTT. The entire variable domain, with the rest obtained from reference TRBV7-9 and TRBJ1-6, is as follows: DTGVSQNPRHKITKRGQNVTFRCDPISEHNRLYWYRQTLGQGPEFLTYFQNEAQLEKSRLLSDRFSAERPKGSFSTLEIQRTEQGDSAMYLCASSSLGARSPLHFGNGTRLTVT.

The V call is TRBV4-1, the J call TRBJ1-1; D uncertain. Trimming removed 0 bases at V and 5 bases at J, with 16 bases between. Germline V CDR1 and CDR2: MGHRA, YSYEKL. This CDR3 region has 16 residues. CDR3 bases: TGCGCCAGCAGCCAAGACCCCCCTGCGGCCGGGACTGAAGCTTTCTTT. This gives the protein CASSQDPPAAGTEAFF.

The rearrangement joins TRBV5-4 to TRBJ2-3; D remains ambiguous. V dropped 0 bases and J dropped 0 bases, with 8 bases sitting between them. This CDR3 comprises 15 residues. Looked up from germline, CDR1 is SGHNT and CDR2 is YYREEE (reference sequence). CDR3 DNA sequence: TGTGCCAGCAGCTTGGAGCTCCTCAGCACAGATACGCAGTATTTT. Residues: CASSLELLSTDTQYF.